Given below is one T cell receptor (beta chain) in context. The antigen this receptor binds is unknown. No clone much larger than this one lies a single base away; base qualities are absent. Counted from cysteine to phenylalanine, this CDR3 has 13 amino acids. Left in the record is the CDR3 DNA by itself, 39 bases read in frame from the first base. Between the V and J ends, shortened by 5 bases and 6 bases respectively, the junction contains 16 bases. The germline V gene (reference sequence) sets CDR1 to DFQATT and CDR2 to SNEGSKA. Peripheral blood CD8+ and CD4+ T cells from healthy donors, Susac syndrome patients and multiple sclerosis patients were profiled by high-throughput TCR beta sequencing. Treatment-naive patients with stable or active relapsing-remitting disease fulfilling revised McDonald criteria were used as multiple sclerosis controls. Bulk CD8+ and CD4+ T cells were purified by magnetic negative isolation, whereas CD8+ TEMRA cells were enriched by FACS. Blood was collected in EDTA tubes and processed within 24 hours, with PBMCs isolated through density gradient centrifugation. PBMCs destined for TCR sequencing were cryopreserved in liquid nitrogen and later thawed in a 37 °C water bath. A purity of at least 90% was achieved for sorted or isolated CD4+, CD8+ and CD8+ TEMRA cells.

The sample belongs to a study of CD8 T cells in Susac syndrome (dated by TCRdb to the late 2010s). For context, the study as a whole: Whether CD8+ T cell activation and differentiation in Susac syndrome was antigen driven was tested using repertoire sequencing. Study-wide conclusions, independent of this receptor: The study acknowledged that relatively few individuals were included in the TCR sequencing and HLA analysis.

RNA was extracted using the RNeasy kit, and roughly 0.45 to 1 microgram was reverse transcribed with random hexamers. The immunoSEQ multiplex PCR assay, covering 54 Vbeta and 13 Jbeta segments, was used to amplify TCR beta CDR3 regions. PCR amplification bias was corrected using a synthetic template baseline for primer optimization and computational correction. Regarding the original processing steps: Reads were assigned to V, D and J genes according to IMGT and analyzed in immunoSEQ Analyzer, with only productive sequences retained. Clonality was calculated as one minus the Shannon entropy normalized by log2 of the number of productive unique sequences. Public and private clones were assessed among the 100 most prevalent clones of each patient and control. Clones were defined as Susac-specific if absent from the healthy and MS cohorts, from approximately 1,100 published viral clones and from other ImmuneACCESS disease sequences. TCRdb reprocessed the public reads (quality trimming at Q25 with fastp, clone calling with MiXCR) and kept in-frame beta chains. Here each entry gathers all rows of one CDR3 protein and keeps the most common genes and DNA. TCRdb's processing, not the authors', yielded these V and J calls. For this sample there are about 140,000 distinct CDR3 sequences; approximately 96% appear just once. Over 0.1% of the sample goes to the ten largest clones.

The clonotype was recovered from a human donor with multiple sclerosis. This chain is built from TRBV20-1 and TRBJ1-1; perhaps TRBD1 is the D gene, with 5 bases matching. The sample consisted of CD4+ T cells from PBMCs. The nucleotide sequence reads TGCAGTGCTGGGGCCGCCGGGAGCTCTGAAGCTTTCTTT. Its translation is CSAGAAGSSEAFF.